The 12 T cell receptor beta chains reported below all come from one sample, sequenced in a study of T cell repertoires in cytomegalovirus infection. These TCRs' antigens remain unknown. TCRdb used MiXCR to reprocess the reads, holding one entry per CDR3 protein. The sample carries 900,000 to 950,000 distinct CDR3 sequences, roughly a third recorded once. Sequenced material: cultured CD8+ T cells from PBMCs, taken from culture after CMV antigen stimulation. These receptors were taken from a human donor in good health (CMV status not recorded). Some clones in this sample may be carry-over from other donors' samples.

This clonotype was picked up many times. V and J are TRBV7-2 and TRBJ1-6; D possibly corresponds to TRBD1 (6 bases). The CDR3 has 16 amino acids. Germline V gene lookup returns CDR1 SGHTA and CDR2 FQGNSA. The V gene lost 5 bases and the J gene lost 6 bases, with 17 bases spanning the gap. CDR3 amino acids: CASSPLGGGLNSPLHF. DNA for the CDR3: TGTGCCAGCAGCCCCCTCGGAGGGGGTCTTAATTCACCCCTCCACTTT.

The chain carries TRBV10-2 and TRBJ1-5; D unclear. V dropped 3 bases and J dropped 0 bases, with 6 bases sitting between them. CDR3 length: 14 amino acids. CDR1 and CDR2 (germline): WSHSY, SAAADI. As DNA, the CDR3 is TGCGCCAGCAGTGAACCAGATAGCAATCAGCCCCAGCATTTT. It encodes CASSEPDSNQPQHF.

The rearrangement joins TRBV4-1 to TRBJ1-6, with 10 bases lining up with TRBD1. This CDR3 comprises 17 residues. CDR1 and CDR2 (germline): MGHRA, YSYEKL. Trimming removed 0 bases from V and 8 bases from J; junction bases left unmatched: 7. The CDR3 loop reads CASSQDETGGAYSPLHF. The CDR3 coding sequence is TGCGCCAGCAGCCAAGATGAGACAGGGGGCGCTTATTCACCCCTCCACTTT.

The chain joins TRBV10-2 to TRBJ2-2; TRBD2 aligns across 11 bases. The CDR3 extends over 17 amino acids. Losses at the gene ends were 4 bases for V and 0 bases for J; bases not matched to a gene: 4. The V gene's germline CDR1 is WSHSY and CDR2 SAAADI. The CDR3 loop is CASSGPTSGTNTGELFF. CDR3 nucleotide sequence: TGCGCCAGCAGTGGGCCGACTAGCGGGACGAACACCGGGGAGCTGTTTTTT.

This clonotype was seen a handful of times. This sequence joins TRBV29-1 and TRBJ2-6; D call uncertain. Germline lookup yields CDR1 SQVTM and CDR2 ANQGSEA. Between the trimmed V and J ends, which lost 3 bases and 2 bases, there was a span of 8 bases. This CDR3 spans 14 amino acids. The CDR3 DNA follows: TGCAGCGTTGAGGTTTTTACTGGGGCCAACGTCCTGACTTTC. Its protein is CSVEVFTGANVLTF.

The table lists this clonotype with a few counts. The V call is TRBV7-9, the J call TRBJ2-2, with D perhaps matching TRBD1 (6 bases). This CDR3 has 17 residues. V was trimmed by 8 bases and J by 1 base, leaving 20 bases between them. The germline CDR1 and CDR2 sequences are SEHNR and FQNEAQ (reference sequence). CDR3 in DNA: TGTGCCAGCTCACATTCGGGAACAGGGCGGAACACCGGGGAGCTGTTTTTT. Its translation: CASSHSGTGRNTGELFF.

The V and J genes are TRBV15 and TRBJ2-7, with 9 positions matching TRBD2. J gave up 0 bases and V 8 bases, and 11 bases lay outside the gene matches. Germline V lookup: CDR1 LNHNV, CDR2 YYDKDF (reference sequence). The CDR3 runs to 16 residues. The DNA of the CDR3 is TGTGCCACCCCGGGACTAGCTATTCCTTCCTCCTACGAGCAGTACGTC. Residues: CATPGLAIPSSYEQYV.

This chain joins TRBV2 and TRBJ2-7; perhaps D is TRBD1 or TRBD2 (6 bases each). V dropped 3 bases and J dropped 6 bases, with 15 bases sitting between them. This CDR3 region has 14 residues. CDR1 is SNHLY, CDR2 FYNNEI, per germline. The CDR3 spells CASSDPPQGGEQYF. Written as DNA, the CDR3 is TGTGCCAGCAGTGATCCCCCACAGGGAGGCGAGCAGTACTTC.

In this sample, this clonotype turned up many times. The J gene is TRBJ2-1, the V gene TRBV11-3; the match to TRBD2 covers 13 bases. The CDR3 is 16 residues long. CDR1 is SGHNT, CDR2 YENEEA, per germline. The V segment lost 4 bases and the J segment 4 bases; nucleotides outside the gene matches: 4. The CDR3 nucleotides read TGTGCCAGCAGCTCCCGGACTAGCGGGGGTTACAATGAGCAGTTCTTC. It codes for CASSSRTSGGYNEQFF.

The chain uses TRBV15 and TRBJ2-2; TRBD2 aligns across 11 bases. This CDR3 has 16 amino acids. Germline values: CDR1 LNHNV, CDR2 YYDKDF (reference sequence). The V segment lost 7 bases and the J segment 1 base; nucleotides outside the gene matches: 5. The DNA of the CDR3 is TGTGCCACCACTACTAGCGGGGGAAGGAACACCGGGGAGCTGTTTTTT. Protein sequence: CATTTSGGRNTGELFF.

On this clonotype: Relative to the germline gene, one junction end is altered; a read error may explain this. The rearrangement links TRBV4-1 to TRBJ2-1; 8 nucleotides line up with TRBD1. CDR3 length: 15 amino acids. CDR1 is MGHRA, CDR2 YSYEKL, per germline. The CDR3 DNA sequence: TGCGCCAGCAGCCCAACAGGGGGGTCCTACAATAAGCAGTTCTTC. Protein product: CASSPTGGSYNKQFF.

This clonotype showed up many times. This chain uses TRBV7-2 with TRBJ2-3; 12 bases agree with TRBD2. The CDR3 has 14 residues. Germline trimming cut 5 bases from V and 4 bases from J; bases unmatched to any gene: 1. Germline V gene data show CDR1 as SGHTA and CDR2 as FQGNSA. CDR3 nucleotides: TGTGCCAGCAGCCCTAGCGGGGGGGCAGATACGCAGTATTTT. Translating gives CASSPSGGADTQYF.